These 20 T cell receptor beta chains originate from one sample sequenced in a study of blood T cells in healthy people across ages. A second 7 to 11 cycle PCR used barcoded and J-beta primers. TCRdb reprocessed the 5' RACE reads via MiXCR and lists one record per CDR3 protein. The data contain roughly 680,000 distinct CDR3 sequences, 45% to 50% of them singletons. Input material: blood. The receptors here all came from an older woman in good health.

This chain joins TRBV4-3 and TRBJ2-1; no clear D. The CDR3 length is 15 residues. Germline assignment: CDR1 LGHNA and CDR2 YSLEER. V shed 1 base and J shed 8 bases, with 15 bases lying between them. The CDR3 protein is CASSQVGLGSHEQFF. Written as DNA, the CDR3 is TGCGCCAGCAGCCAAGTGGGTCTCGGCAGCCATGAGCAGTTCTTC.

This chain connects TRBV29-1 to TRBJ1-4, with TRBD1 matching over 7 bases. The germline V gene has CDR1 SQVTM and CDR2 ANQGSEA. Trimming took 6 bases from V and 7 from J; bases not matched to a gene: 8. The CDR3 sequence is 13 residues long. This CDR3 reads CSVGTAGSEKLFF. The CDR3, as DNA: TGCAGCGTCGGGACAGCCGGGAGTGAAAAACTGTTTTTT.

This chain uses TRBV20-1 with TRBJ2-3; D remains ambiguous. Trimming pared 6 bases from V and 2 bases from J, leaving 15 bases between. The length of the CDR3 is 14 residues. CDR1 and CDR2 from the germline V gene are DFQATT and SNEGSKA (reference sequence). In DNA, the CDR3 is TGCAGTGCCCAAAGAGGACCCGACACAGATACGCAGTATTTT. Protein sequence: CSAQRGPDTDTQYF.

V and J are TRBV9 and TRBJ1-6; no clear D. The ends were cut back, 2 bases at V and 6 bases at J, with 9 bases in the middle. Germline V CDR1 and CDR2: SGDLS, YYNGEE. The CDR3 has 14 residues. This CDR3 is CASSVALFNSPLHF. CDR3 nucleotide sequence: TGTGCCAGCAGCGTGGCACTTTTTAATTCACCCCTCCACTTT.

The chain links TRBV20-1 to TRBJ2-3; no clear D gene. CDR1 DFQATT and CDR2 SNEGSKA come from the germline V gene (reference sequence). V was pared by 0 bases and J by 14 bases, with 27 bases between. This CDR3 spans 16 amino acids. CDR3 sequence reads: CSARDRSWGLGQTGYF. CDR3 nucleotide sequence: TGCAGTGCTAGAGATCGCAGCTGGGGTTTGGGTCAAACGGGGTATTTT.

This clonotype was counted only a few times. The rearrangement joins TRBV11-1 to TRBJ2-7, with 11 bases that match TRBD1. The CDR3 consists of 15 residues. Unmatched junction bases numbered 10, after V lost 8 bases and J lost 4 bases. Germline CDR1 and CDR2: SGHAT and FQDESV (reference sequence). Here the CDR3 reads CASASAGQGAYEQYF. CDR3 bases: TGTGCCAGCGCGTCAGCCGGACAGGGGGCGTACGAGCAGTACTTC.

V gene TRBV27 combines with J gene TRBJ2-7; 7 bases fit TRBD1. Germline V gives CDR1 MNHEY, CDR2 SMNVEV (reference sequence). The ends lost 7 bases at V and 4 bases at J; junction bases unmatched: 10. The CDR3 consists of 14 residues. The CDR3 region has the DNA TGTGCCAGCAAATTCGTCCAGGGGGTTTACGAGCAGTACTTC. Its translation: CASKFVQGVYEQYF.

This clonotype showed up just a few times. The J gene is TRBJ2-6, the V gene TRBV18, with D possibly TRBD1 on 6 matching bases. This CDR3 comprises 19 residues. Germline CDR1 is KGHSH and CDR2 is LQKENI. Deletions cut 4 bases from V and 3 bases from J, with 22 bases between. CDR3 residues: CASSLTTGKGRGGANVLTF. DNA for the CDR3: TGTGCCAGCTCACTAACTACAGGGAAAGGTCGGGGTGGGGCCAACGTCCTGACTTTC.

In this sample, this clonotype turned up a few times. The V call is TRBV4-3, the J call TRBJ2-1; unclear D gene. There are 13 residues in the CDR3. Germline CDR1 LGHNA, CDR2 YSLEER. Trimming pared 4 bases from V and 9 bases from J, leaving 13 bases between. CDR3 bases: TGCGCCAGCAGCCTAAGTAGGGCAGGTGAGCAGTTCTTC. It is translated as CASSLSRAGEQFF.

This chain links TRBV18 with TRBJ1-2; TRBD1 agrees at 8 bases. The germline V gene has CDR1 KGHSH and CDR2 LQKENI. V was clipped by 2 bases and J by 5 bases; unmatched bases: 7. The CDR3 is made up of 15 amino acids. CDR3 loop: CASSPGQGGLYGYTF. Written as DNA, the CDR3 is TGTGCCAGCTCACCAGGACAGGGAGGATTGTATGGCTACACCTTC.

The gene calls are TRBV28 and TRBJ2-1; D call uncertain. The V gene lost 5 bases and the J gene lost 6 bases, with 8 bases spanning the gap. Germline V CDR1 and CDR2: MDHEN, SYDVKM. CDR3 length equals 12 residues. The CDR3 DNA reads TGTGCCAGCAGTGTCTTCTTCAATGAGCAGTTCTTC. Translating it yields CASSVFFNEQFF. Variable domain in full (rest from reference TRBV28 and TRBJ2-1): DVKVTQSSRYLVKRTGEKVFLECVQDMDHENMFWYRQDPGLGLRLIYFSYDVKMKEKGDIPEGYSVSREKKERFSLILESASTNQTSMYLCASSVFFNEQFFGPGTRLTVL.

V is TRBV7-9 and J is TRBJ2-7; perhaps D is TRBD1 or TRBD2 (5 bases each). This CDR3 has 15 amino acids. Germline V gene sequence: CDR1 SEHNR, CDR2 FQNEAQ (reference sequence). V was trimmed by 2 bases and J by 3 bases, leaving 14 bases between them. CDR3 bases: TGTGCCAGCAGCTTATCAGACGGGGCCTTCTACGAGCAGTACTTC. It specifies CASSLSDGAFYEQYF. The full variable domain, its missing parts supplied by reference TRBV7-9 and TRBJ2-7, is DTGVSQNPRHKITKRGQNVTFRCDPISEHNRLYWYRQTLGQGPEFLTYFQNEAQLEKSRLLSDRFSAERPKGSFSTLEIQRTEQGDSAMYLCASSLSDGAFYEQYFGPGTRLTVT.

In DNA, the CDR3 is TGCAGTGCTAGAGTGGGAAGCGGGAGGGTGGAGACCCAGTACTTC. This gives the protein CSARVGSGRVETQYF. The J gene is TRBJ2-5, the V gene TRBV20-1; 10 nucleotides agree with TRBD2. The V segment lost 1 base and the J segment 5 bases; nucleotides outside the gene matches: 7. The CDR3 has 15 residues. Looked up from germline, CDR1 is DFQATT and CDR2 is SNEGSKA (reference sequence).

This chain connects TRBV20-1 to TRBJ2-5; 8 nucleotides match TRBD2. V lost 5 bases and J lost 7; bases outside the gene matches: 6. Germline V gene data show CDR1 as DFQATT and CDR2 as SNEGSKA (reference sequence). The CDR3 is 12 residues long. The chain's CDR3 is CSALAGGGTQYF. The CDR3 bases are TGCAGTGCTCTAGCGGGCGGGGGGACCCAGTACTTC.

This clonotype showed up many times. V usage is TRBV7-2 and J usage is TRBJ2-2; D might be TRBD1 (6 bases). Per germline, CDR1 SGHTA and CDR2 FQGNSA. The V end was cut by 5 bases, the J end by 7 bases, with 11 bases between. CDR3 length: 13 amino acids. CDR3: CASSPQGHGELFF. CDR3 in DNA: TGTGCCAGCAGCCCACAGGGACACGGGGAGCTGTTTTTT.

A few counts support this clonotype. The chain recombines TRBV6-1 with TRBJ2-6, with 14 bases aligning to TRBD2. This CDR3 spans 24 amino acids. The germline V gene encodes CDR1 MNHNS and CDR2 SASEGT. Trimming at V came to 6 bases and at J to 0 bases, leaving 22 bases not matched to a gene. The CDR3 DNA reads TGTGCCAGCAGCCAAGCGGCGGGTCGCGGGACTAGCGGGAGAATAAGCTCTGGGGCCAACGTCCTGACTTTC. Its translation is CASSQAAGRGTSGRISSGANVLTF.

V gene TRBV3-1 combines with J gene TRBJ2-5, with D perhaps matching TRBD2 (6 bases). The CDR3 sequence is 15 residues long. The V end lost 4 bases, the J end lost 1 base, and 13 bases lay between the germline ends. Germline loops: CDR1 LGHDT, CDR2 YNNKEL (reference sequence). CDR3: CASSPHLAAQETQYF. The CDR3 DNA follows: TGTGCCAGCAGCCCCCACTTAGCGGCCCAAGAGACCCAGTACTTC.

The chain carries TRBV7-3 and TRBJ2-1; D unclear. CDR3 size: 14 residues. V was cut by 4 bases and J by 5 bases, with 12 bases left in between. CDR1 and CDR2 (germline): SGHTA, FQGTGA. The DNA for the CDR3 is TGTGCCAGCAGCTCCCAATATCCGCACAATGAGCAGTTCTTC. It is translated as CASSSQYPHNEQFF.

This clonotype was counted only a few times. The J gene is TRBJ1-2, the V gene TRBV18, with a possible D match to TRBD1 (5 bases). Trimming removed 5 bases from V and 8 bases from J, with 12 bases in between. The length of the CDR3 is 12 residues. Germline loops: CDR1 KGHSH, CDR2 LQKENI. The CDR3 bases are TGTGCCAGCTCATTCAGGGATGGAGGCTACACCTTC. Amino acids: CASSFRDGGYTF.

This clonotype was found a few times. The junction shows a germline mismatch at one end, possibly a read error. V gene TRBV20-1 combines with J gene TRBJ2-1; 13 positions match TRBD2. This CDR3 has 17 residues. Germline CDR1 DFQATT, CDR2 SNEGSKA (reference sequence). This CDR3 is CSASGTSGTGDYNEQFF. The CDR3 DNA follows: TGCAGTGCTTCCGGGACTAGCGGGACCGGAGACTACAATGAGCAGTTTTTC.